The 3 T cell receptor beta chains below were found in one sample sequenced in a study of T cells in Graves' hyperthyroidism and ophthalmopathy. Amplified TCR beta CDR3 regions came from RNA transcripts. HTBI primers were the set used in a first-round RT-PCR of the TCR CDR3. TCRdb re-called the multiplex PCR reads with MiXCR, one entry per CDR3 protein. Of fewer than 900,000 distinct CDR3 sequences detected, about 16% appear once; the ten largest clones hold around 7.7%. Sequenced sample: blood. The origin of the receptors is a man between 18 and 29 years old with Graves' hyperthyroidism.

The gene calls are TRBV18 and TRBJ2-3; 12 nucleotides match TRBD2. Trimming took 5 bases from V and 2 from J; bases not matched to a gene: 5. This CDR3 is built from 16 residues. CDR1 and CDR2 from the germline V gene are KGHSH and LQKENI. The CDR3 DNA reads TGTGCCAGCTCAGTACTAGCGGGAGGACCCACAGATACGCAGTATTTT. It codes for CASSVLAGGPTDTQYF.

This clonotype has at least ten counts. The genes are TRBV30 and TRBJ2-7; D remains ambiguous. CDR1 is GTSNPN, CDR2 SVGIG, per germline (reference sequence). V dropped 1 base and J dropped 1 base, with 11 bases sitting between them. The CDR3 length is 14 residues. The CDR3 is CAWSAPGQSYEQYF. For the CDR3, the DNA is TGTGCCTGGAGTGCCCCTGGGCAATCCTACGAGCAGTACTTC.

The chain employs TRBV4-3 and TRBJ1-1; unclear D gene. The CDR3 has 16 residues. V lost 0 bases to trimming and J lost 3 bases, with 14 bases between them. CDR1 is LGHNA and CDR2 is YSLEER in the germline V gene. The CDR3 region is CASSQDWSQQYTEAFF. The CDR3 bases are TGCGCCAGCAGCCAAGATTGGTCACAGCAATACACTGAAGCTTTCTTT.